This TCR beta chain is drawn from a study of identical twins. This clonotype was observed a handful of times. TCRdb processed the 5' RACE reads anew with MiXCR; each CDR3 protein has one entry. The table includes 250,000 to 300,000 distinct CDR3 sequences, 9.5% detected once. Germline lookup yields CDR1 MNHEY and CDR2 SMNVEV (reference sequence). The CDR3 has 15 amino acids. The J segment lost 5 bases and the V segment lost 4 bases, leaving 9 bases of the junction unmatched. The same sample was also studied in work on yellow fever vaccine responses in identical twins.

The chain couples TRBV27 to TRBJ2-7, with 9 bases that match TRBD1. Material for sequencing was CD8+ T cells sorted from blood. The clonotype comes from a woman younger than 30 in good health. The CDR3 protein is CASSSRPGQGNEQYF. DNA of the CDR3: TGTGCCAGCAGTTCGAGACCGGGACAGGGTAACGAGCAGTACTTC.